These 19 T cell receptor beta chains were all obtained from the same sample, sequenced in a study of blood T cell repertoires in COVID-19. Clones were sequenced by immunoSEQ multiplex PCR, and TCRdb holds only the in-frame ones, with some missing. The repertoire includes over 300,000 clones, around 89% of them detected once, and around 6% sits in the top ten. Sequenced: peripheral blood. The receptor source for this set is a man aged 18 to 30 who had recovered from COVID-19.

J is TRBJ2-1 and V is TRBV6-5; a possible D gene is TRBD1 (6 bases). V lost 6 bases and J 5 bases, leaving 17 bases between the germline ends. Germline assignment: CDR1 MNHEY and CDR2 SVGAGI. This CDR3 contains 15 residues. The DNA of the CDR3 is TGTGCCAGCAGCCGTACCGGGACAAAGAACAATGAGCAGTTCTTC. Translating gives CASSRTGTKNNEQFF.

This chain links TRBV3-1 (or the pseudogene TRBV3-2) with TRBJ2-1, with 11 positions matching TRBD2. The J segment lost 7 bases and the V segment lost 5 bases, leaving 7 bases of the junction unmatched. The CDR3 is 15 amino acids. Per germline, CDR1 LGHDT and CDR2 YNNKEL (reference sequence). The CDR3 DNA sequence: TGTGCCAGCAGCGACTATAGCGGGGGGGGGAATGAGCAGTTCTTC. This codes for CASSDYSGGGNEQFF.

Concerning this clone itself: The junction and the germline gene differ at one end; a read error may be behind it. CDR3 region: CASSLDGDSEDF. Here the CDR3 DNA reads TGCGCCAGCAGCTTGGACGGGGACTCCGAGGACTTC. V and J are TRBV5-1 and TRBJ2-7, with D maybe TRBD2 (6 bases). The CDR3 loop spans 12 amino acids. The V gene's germline CDR1 is SGHRS and CDR2 YFSETQ.

The chain is built from TRBV4-3 and TRBJ1-1, with TRBD1 as a possible D gene (6 bases). Trimming stripped 4 bases from V and 8 bases from J, with 23 bases between. This CDR3 has 16 residues. Germline CDR1 reads LGHNA; CDR2 reads YSLEER. The CDR3 protein is CASSRGPGPGYFEAFF. DNA for the CDR3: TGCGCCAGCAGCCGGGGGCCGGGCCCAGGGTATTTCGAAGCTTTCTTT.

Note on this clone: Other DNA variants within this sample encode the same CDR3. The rearrangement links TRBV19 to TRBJ1-1; no clear D. The V gene lost 1 base and the J gene lost 7 bases, with 4 bases spanning the gap. Germline V gene data show CDR1 as LNHDA and CDR2 as SQIVND (reference sequence). This CDR3 contains 11 residues. The chain's CDR3 is CASSIGLEAFF. In DNA form, the CDR3 reads TGTGCCAGTAGTATAGGGCTTGAAGCTTTCTTT.

The chain carries TRBV19 and TRBJ1-4; the match to TRBD1 covers 7 bases. J lost 8 bases, V lost 3 bases, and 12 bases had no gene match. The CDR3 sequence is 16 residues long. The germline V gene encodes CDR1 LNHDA and CDR2 SQIVND (reference sequence). This CDR3 is CASSMPDTGAREKLFF. DNA of the CDR3: TGTGCCAGTAGTATGCCGGATACAGGGGCGAGGGAAAAACTGTTTTTT.

The rearrangement uses TRBV4-1 and TRBJ2-7; 9 nucleotides match TRBD1. Trimming at V came to 4 bases and at J to 3 bases, leaving 10 bases not matched to a gene. This CDR3 comprises 16 residues. Germline V gene data show CDR1 as MGHRA and CDR2 as YSYEKL. Written as DNA, the CDR3 is TGCGCCAGCAGCCCCAGGACGGGACAGGGACTCTACGAGCAGTACTTC. Translation: CASSPRTGQGLYEQYF.

CDR3 amino acids: CASSPTIREKFYGYTF. In DNA form, the CDR3 reads TGTGCCAGCAGCCCAACGATCAGGGAAAAGTTCTATGGCTACACCTTC. J is TRBJ1-2 and V is TRBV11-3; D is perhaps TRBD1 (5 bases). V was cut by 5 bases and J by 4 bases, with 20 bases left in between. This CDR3 comprises 16 residues. From germline, CDR1 is SGHNT and CDR2 YENEEA. Using reference TRBV11-3 and TRBJ1-2 for the parts outside the CDR3, the full variable domain is EAGVVQSPRYKIIEKKQPVAFWCNPISGHNTLYWYLQNLGQGPELLIRYENEEAVDDSQLPKDRFSAERLKGVDSTLKIQPAELGDSAVYLCASSPTIREKFYGYTFGSGTRLTVV.

The chain uses TRBV29-1 and TRBJ1-2, with a tentative D call TRBD1 (5 bases). The CDR3 is 12 amino acids. Germline V gene data show CDR1 as SQVTM and CDR2 as ANQGSEA. V gave up 8 bases and J gave up 8 bases, with 18 bases separating them. CDR3 coding DNA: TGCAGCACGGACGTAGGGCCAGGGGGCTACACCTTC. It specifies CSTDVGPGGYTF.

A single count supports this clone. CDR3 residues: CASSLEEDYGYTF. DNA for the CDR3: TGTGCCAGCAGCTTAGAAGAGGACTATGGCTACACCTTC. The V and J genes are TRBV7-8 and TRBJ1-2; D is unclear. This CDR3 comprises 13 residues. Germline CDR1 and CDR2: SGHVS and FQNEAQ. Trimming stripped 1 base from V and 3 bases from J, with 6 bases between.

The J gene is TRBJ1-1, the V gene TRBV30, with D possibly being TRBD1 (6 bases). CDR1 is GTSNPN, CDR2 SVGIG, per germline (reference sequence). The ends were cut back, 0 bases at V and 5 bases at J, with 13 bases in the middle. This CDR3 comprises 14 residues. The CDR3 DNA reads as TGTGCCTGGAGTGTACACAGGGCCACTACTGAAGCTTTCTTT. This gives the protein CAWSVHRATTEAFF.

The chain carries TRBV25-1 and TRBJ2-1, with TRBD2 identical over 12 bases. Germline V lookup: CDR1 MGHDK, CDR2 SYGVNS. V shed 4 bases, J shed 4 bases, and the junction held 8 bases outside the gene matches. The CDR3 loop spans 17 amino acids. CDR3 in DNA: TGTGCCAGCAGTGGCACGACTAGCGGGAGCTTGTACAATGAGCAGTTCTTC. Translated: CASSGTTSGSLYNEQFF.

The rearrangement joins TRBV7-3 to TRBJ1-2, with D hard to call. The CDR3 totals 19 residues. V lost 5 bases and J 0 bases, leaving 25 bases between the germline ends. Germline CDR1 is SGHTA and CDR2 is FQGTGA. The CDR3 here is CASSAEKRSRFKANYGYTF. For the CDR3, the DNA is TGTGCCAGCAGCGCCGAAAAGAGGTCTCGTTTTAAGGCTAACTATGGCTACACCTTC. Complete variable domain (other parts from reference TRBV7-3 and TRBJ1-2): GAGVSQTPSNKVTEKGKYVELRCDPISGHTALYWYRQSLGQGPEFLIYFQGTGAADDSGLPNDRFFAVRPEGSVSTLKIQRTERGDSAVYLCASSAEKRSRFKANYGYTFGSGTRLTVV.

The V call is TRBV6-5, the J call TRBJ1-1, with D unresolved. The V gene lost 2 bases and the J gene lost 3 bases, with 13 bases spanning the gap. The length of the CDR3 is 15 residues. The germline V gene has CDR1 MNHEY and CDR2 SVGAGI. The DNA for the CDR3 is TGTGCCAGCAGTTACAGGCGGATGGTGGACACTGAAGCTTTCTTT. Translated: CASSYRRMVDTEAFF.

CDR3 sequence: CASSPGTGLTQYF. DNA for the CDR3: TGTGCCAGCAGTCCTGGGACAGGGTTGACCCAGTACTTC. The chain combines TRBV27 with TRBJ2-5; 9 nucleotides line up with TRBD1. The CDR3 covers 13 residues. Looked up from germline, CDR1 is MNHEY and CDR2 is SMNVEV (reference sequence). J was trimmed by 7 bases and V by 5 bases; bases with no gene match: 5.

J is TRBJ1-4 and V is TRBV4-1, with a tentative D call TRBD1 (6 bases). The CDR3 spans 17 residues. Germline V gives CDR1 MGHRA, CDR2 YSYEKL. V was pared by 5 bases and J by 3 bases, with 19 bases between. CDR3 bases: TGCGCCAGCAGCGGCCGGGACACCTCTAAGCCTAATGAAAAACTGTTTTTT. Its translation: CASSGRDTSKPNEKLFF.

This chain links TRBV9 with TRBJ2-1; D possibly corresponds to TRBD1 (6 bases). CDR1 is SGDLS, CDR2 YYNGEE, per germline. V was shortened by 0 bases and J by 6 bases, with 13 bases between the two germline ends. The CDR3 is made up of 15 amino acids. For the CDR3, the DNA is TGTGCCAGCAGCGTAGAACAGGGAAGGGGCAATGAGCAGTTCTTC. Translation gives CASSVEQGRGNEQFF.

This clone was counted between two and nine times. This chain links TRBV20-1 with TRBJ1-1; D remains unclear. V was clipped by 3 bases and J by 0 bases, with 2 bases between them. The germline CDR1 and CDR2 sequences are DFQATT and SNEGSKA (reference sequence). CDR3 size: 11 residues. The CDR3 protein is CSASMNTEAFF. CDR3 DNA: TGCAGTGCTAGCATGAACACTGAAGCTTTCTTT.

The rearrangement joins TRBV24-1 to TRBJ2-1; TRBD2 aligns across 9 bases. The CDR3 loop spans 14 amino acids. The germline gives CDR1 KGHDR, CDR2 SFDVKD. V shed 2 bases, J shed 10 bases, and the junction held 5 bases outside the gene matches. CDR3 region: CATSDSSGAREQFF. The CDR3 DNA reads TGTGCCACCAGTGATTCTAGCGGGGCTAGGGAGCAGTTCTTC.